This is a list of T cell receptor beta chains from one sample in a study of blood T cell repertoires in COVID-19. TCRdb keeps only in-frame clones here, not all; method: immunoSEQ multiplex PCR. Of about 200,000 clones listed, about 82% were seen once; the top ten hold approximately 5%. Sequencing was carried out using PBMCs or T cells enriched from blood (not recorded which). Receptor source: a man aged 40-50 years with acute COVID-19. Both conserved end residues are part of each CDR3. The D gene is left open where the match is weak. The size of a clone is reported for some rows only, either as once, few or many, or as a class for expanded clones.

j_call v_call clone_size cdr3_length d_call cdr3_aa cdr3_nt
TRBJ2-2 TRBV7-9 NA 15 TRBD1 CASSLQGVNTGELFF TGTGCCAGCAGCCTTCAGGGGGTAAACACCGGGGAGCTGTTTTTT
TRBJ1-2 TRBV2 NA 14 NA CASSETRRSYGYTF TGTGCCAGCAGTGAGACCCGGAGGAGCTATGGCTACACCTTC
TRBJ2-1 TRBV19 NA 15 TRBD2 CASSISPSGSGEQFF TGTGCCAGTAGTATATCCCCTAGCGGGAGCGGGGAGCAGTTCTTC
TRBJ2-3 TRBV5-4 NA 16 TRBD2 CASSPERSGGGDTQYF TGTGCCAGCAGCCCCGAGAGAAGCGGGGGGGGAGATACGCAGTATTTT
TRBJ1-6 TRBV24-1 NA 14 NA CATQGGSYNSPLHF TGTGCCACCCAGGGAGGATCCTATAATTCACCCCTCCACTTT
TRBJ2-5 TRBV5-1 NA 15 TRBD2 CASSLGSSGLETQYF TGCGCCAGCAGCCTGGGGTCTAGCGGGTTAGAGACCCAGTACTTC
TRBJ1-1 TRBV5-1 few 13 TRBD1 CASSLDDRAEAFF TGCGCCAGCAGCTTGGACGACAGGGCTGAAGCTTTCTTT
TRBJ1-3 TRBV6-2/TRBV6-3 NA 12 TRBD1 CASSVGQATIYF TGTGCCAGCAGTGTCGGACAGGCGACCATATATTTT
TRBJ1-5 TRBV27 NA 14 NA CASSLRGSIQPQHF TGTGCCAGCAGTTTACGGGGATCGATACAGCCCCAGCATTTT
TRBJ2-7 TRBV11-1 NA 16 TRBD1 CASSSPTGVAGYEQYF TGTGCCAGCAGCTCACCTACAGGGGTGGCTGGCTACGAGCAGTACTTC
TRBJ2-1 TRBV3-1/TRBV3-2 NA 15 TRBD2 CASSSGTRAYNEQFF TGTGCCAGCAGCTCCGGGACTAGGGCCTACAATGAGCAGTTCTTC
TRBJ2-7 TRBV21-1 NA 12 NA CASHGGVYEQYF TGTGCCAGCCATGGAGGAGTCTACGAGCAGTACTTC
TRBJ2-7 TRBV28 NA 16 NA CASSSPRAHLSYEQYF TGTGCCAGCAGTTCCCCCAGGGCCCACCTTTCCTACGAGCAGTACTTC
TRBJ1-5 TRBV2 NA 15 TRBD1 CASSETGQALGPQHF TGTGCCAGCAGTGAAACGGGACAGGCGCTCGGGCCCCAGCATTTT
TRBJ2-7 TRBV7-2 once 18 NA CASSFWRQATTITYEQYF TGTGCCAGCAGCTTTTGGCGACAGGCTACAACCATCACCTACGAGCAGTACTTC
TRBJ2-2 TRBV5-1 NA 16 NA CASSSKSVTNTGELFF TGCGCCAGCAGCTCCAAAAGCGTTACGAACACCGGGGAGCTGTTTTTT
TRBJ1-1 TRBV18 NA 17 NA CASSPGAGFRLGTEAFF TGTGCCAGCTCACCAGGGGCAGGGTTTCGTCTTGGAACTGAAGCTTTCTTT
TRBJ1-5 TRBV11-2 NA 14 NA CASSLDLESQPQHF TGTGCCAGCAGCTTAGATCTTGAGTCCCAGCCCCAGCATTTT
TRBJ1-2 TRBV6-2/TRBV6-3 NA 14 NA CASSPLRDTYGYTF TGTGCCAGCAGTCCCCTCCGGGACACGTATGGCTACACCTTC